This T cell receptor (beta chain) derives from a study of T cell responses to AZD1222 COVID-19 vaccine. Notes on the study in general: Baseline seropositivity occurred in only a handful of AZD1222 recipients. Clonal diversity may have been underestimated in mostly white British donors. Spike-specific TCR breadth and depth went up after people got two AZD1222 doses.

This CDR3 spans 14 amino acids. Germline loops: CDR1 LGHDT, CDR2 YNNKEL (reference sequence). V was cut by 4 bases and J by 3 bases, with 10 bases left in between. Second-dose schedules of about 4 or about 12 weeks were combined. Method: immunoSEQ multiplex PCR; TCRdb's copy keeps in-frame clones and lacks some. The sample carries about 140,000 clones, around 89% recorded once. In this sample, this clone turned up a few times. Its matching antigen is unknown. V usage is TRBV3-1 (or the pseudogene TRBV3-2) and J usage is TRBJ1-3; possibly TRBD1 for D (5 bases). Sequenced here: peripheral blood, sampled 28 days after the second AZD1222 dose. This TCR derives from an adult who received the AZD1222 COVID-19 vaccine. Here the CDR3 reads CASSPGTLGNTIYF. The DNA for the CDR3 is TGTGCCAGCAGCCCCGGGACCCTTGGAAACACCATATATTTT.